This T cell receptor beta chain was recorded in a study of T cell responses to AZD1222 COVID-19 vaccine. General observations from the study: When two AZD1222 doses had been given, Spike-specific TCR breadth and depth rose.

This clone was found a few times. Antigen unknown. Trimming removed 2 bases from V and 0 bases from J, with 5 bases in between. This CDR3 comprises 14 residues. Germline CDR1 and CDR2: SGHAT and FQNNGV. Sequenced by immunoSEQ multiplex PCR; TCRdb stores in-frame clones only, minus some. The data contain about 110,000 clones, 70% to 90% of them singletons. The sequenced sample was peripheral blood, obtained on day 0 of AZD1222 vaccination. The chain recombines TRBV11-2 with TRBJ1-5; D not certain. This TCR came from an adult in good health. CDR3 nucleotides: TGTGCCAGCAGCTTATTGGATAGCAATCAGCCCCAGCATTTT. As protein: CASSLLDSNQPQHF.